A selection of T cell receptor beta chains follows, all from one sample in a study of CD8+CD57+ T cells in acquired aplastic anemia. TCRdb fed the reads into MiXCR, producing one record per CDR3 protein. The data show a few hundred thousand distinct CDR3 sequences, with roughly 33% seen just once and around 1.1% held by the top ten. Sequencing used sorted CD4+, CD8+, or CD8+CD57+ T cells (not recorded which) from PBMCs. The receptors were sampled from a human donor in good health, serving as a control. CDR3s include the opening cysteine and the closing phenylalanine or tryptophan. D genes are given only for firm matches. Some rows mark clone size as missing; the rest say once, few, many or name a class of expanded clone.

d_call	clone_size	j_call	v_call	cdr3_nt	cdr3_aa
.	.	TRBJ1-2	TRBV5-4	TGTGCCAGCAGCTTATGGAACATAGCTAACTATGGCTACACCTTC	CASSLWNIANYGYTF
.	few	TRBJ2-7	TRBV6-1	TGTGCCAGCAGTCCCACACTCCTTGGTGGCTACGAGCAGTACTTC	CASSPTLLGGYEQYF
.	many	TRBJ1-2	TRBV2	TGTGCCAGCAGCTTGGACGGGAACTCTGGCTACACCTTC	CASSLDGNSGYTF
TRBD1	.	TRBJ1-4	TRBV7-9	TGTGCCAGCAGCGACTCCGGGACAGGGGATGAAAAACTGTTTTTT	CASSDSGTGDEKLFF
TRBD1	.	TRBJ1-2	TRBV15	TGTGCCACCAGCACTAGGGGACAGGCTAATGGCTACACCTTC	CATSTRGQANGYTF
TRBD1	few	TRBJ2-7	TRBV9	TGTGCCAGCAGCGTAACAGGGGAAGCATCCTACGAGCAGTACTTC	CASSVTGEASYEQYF
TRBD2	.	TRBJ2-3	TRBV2	TGTGCCAGCAGTTCCGGACTAGCGGGGGCCGATACGCAGTATTTT	CASSSGLAGADTQYF
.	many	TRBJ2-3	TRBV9	TGTGCCAGCAGCGCCTCTCAGGGAGATACGCAGTATTTT	CASSASQGDTQYF
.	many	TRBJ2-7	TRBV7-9	TGTGCCAGCAGCTTGGGTCAGCCCTACGAGCAGTACTTC	CASSLGQPYEQYF
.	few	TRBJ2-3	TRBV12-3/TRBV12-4	TGTGCCAGCGGGGGTGACCCGGGGGCAGATACGCAGTATTTT	CASGGDPGADTQYF
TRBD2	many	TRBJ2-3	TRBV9	TGTGCCAGCAGCGCGACTAGCGGGGGGAAAGCTACGCAGTATTTT	CASSATSGGKATQYF
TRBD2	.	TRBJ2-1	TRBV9	TGTGCCAGCAGCTCCGGGGGGGCCTACAATGAGCAGTTCTTC	CASSSGGAYNEQFF
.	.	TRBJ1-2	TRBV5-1	TGCGCCAGCAGCTTGGGGGCCGGGGTTTGGAACGGCTACACCTTC	CASSLGAGVWNGYTF
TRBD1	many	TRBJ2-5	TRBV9	TGTGCCAGCAGCGTAGGCAACAGGGGGCGAGGGGAGACCCAGTACTTC	CASSVGNRGRGETQYF
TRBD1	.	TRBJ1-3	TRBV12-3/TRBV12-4	TGTGCCAGCAGTTCCGGGACAGCCAACTCTGGAAACACCATATATTTT	CASSSGTANSGNTIYF
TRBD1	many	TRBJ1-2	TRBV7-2	TGTGCCAGCAGCTTAGCCCCTACGACAGGGAACTATGGCTACACCTTC	CASSLAPTTGNYGYTF
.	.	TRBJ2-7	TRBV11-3	TGTGCCAGCAGCTTAGCTCTGGGTCACGAGCAGTACTTC	CASSLALGHEQYF
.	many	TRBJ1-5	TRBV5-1	TGCGCCAGCAGTCTCGACGACAATCAGCCCCAGCATTTT	CASSLDDNQPQHF
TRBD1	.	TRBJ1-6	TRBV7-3	TGTGCCAGCAGCCAGGGGGATTCACCCCCCCACTTT	CASSQGDSPPHF
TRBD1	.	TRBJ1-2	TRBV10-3	TGTGCCATCAGTGTTCAGGGGGTTTTTGGCTACACCTTC	CAISVQGVFGYTF
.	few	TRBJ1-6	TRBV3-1	TGTGCCAGCAGCCACTTCCCTCAGTTAGATAATTCACCCCTCCACTTT	CASSHFPQLDNSPLHF
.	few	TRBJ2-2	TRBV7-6	TGTGCCAGCAGCCAAACAGGGCCCGGGGAGCTGTTTTTT	CASSQTGPGELFF
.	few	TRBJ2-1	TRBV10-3	TGTGCCAGCAGTGAACGGGGTTCCTACAATGAGCAGTTCTTC	CASSERGSYNEQFF
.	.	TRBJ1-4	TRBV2	TGTGCCAGCAGTGAAGACAGGGATAGTGAAAAACTGTTTTTT	CASSEDRDSEKLFF
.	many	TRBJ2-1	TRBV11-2	TGTGCCAGCAGCCCATCTCCGGGACCTGCGTTTGATGAGCAGTTCTTC	CASSPSPGPAFDEQFF
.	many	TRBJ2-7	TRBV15	TGTGCCACCAGCAGAGTTTGGGGTACCTACGAGCAGTACTTC	CATSRVWGTYEQYF
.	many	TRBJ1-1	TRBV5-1	TGCGCCAGCAGCTTGGCCATGGGTACTGAAGCTTTCTTT	CASSLAMGTEAFF
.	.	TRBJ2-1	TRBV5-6	TGTGCCAGCAGCTTGGTTGGGGATAATGAGCAGTTCTTC	CASSLVGDNEQFF
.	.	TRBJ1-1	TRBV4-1	TGCGCCAGCAGCCAAGATTTGTCTGCAGGTTTTTACACTGAAGCTTTCTTT	CASSQDLSAGFYTEAFF
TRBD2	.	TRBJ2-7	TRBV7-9	TGTGCCAGCAGCCGATGGGAGGGGACGTTCGAGCAGTACTTC	CASSRWEGTFEQYF
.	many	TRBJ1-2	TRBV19	TGTGCCAGTAGTGCCACAGGAGTGTGGTATGGCTACACCTTC	CASSATGVWYGYTF
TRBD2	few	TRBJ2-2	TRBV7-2	TGTGCCAGCAGCTCTGCGCCTAGCGGAGCGAACACCGGGGAGCTGTTTTTT	CASSSAPSGANTGELFF
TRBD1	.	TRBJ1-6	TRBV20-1	TGCAGTGCTTGGACAGGGTACGATTCACCCCTCCACTTT	CSAWTGYDSPLHF
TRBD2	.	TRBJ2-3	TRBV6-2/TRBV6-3	TGTGCCAGCAGTTACCGCCCGGGACTAGCGGGAGCAGCAGATACGCAGTATTTT	CASSYRPGLAGAADTQYF
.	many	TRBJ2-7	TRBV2	TGTGCCAGCAGGGCACAGGGCAGCTCCTACGAGCAGTACTTC	CASRAQGSSYEQYF
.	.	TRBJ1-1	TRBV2	TGTGCCAGCGGTTGGACAGAAGCTTTCTTT	CASGWTEAFF
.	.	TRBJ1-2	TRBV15	TGTGCCACCAGCAGCTTAGTTCAGGGGTTTGGCTACACCTTC	CATSSLVQGFGYTF
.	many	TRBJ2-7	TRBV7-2	TGTGCCAGCAGCCCCCCGGGACGTAGCAATCGGCAGTACTTC	CASSPPGRSNRQYF
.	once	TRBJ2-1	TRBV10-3	TGTGCCATCAGTGAGTCAGGGGGGTTGGGTGAGCAGTTCTTC	CAISESGGLGEQFF
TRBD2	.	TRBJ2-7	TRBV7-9	TGTGCCAGCAGCTCACTAGCGGGAAGGCCTCACGAGCAGTACTTC	CASSSLAGRPHEQYF
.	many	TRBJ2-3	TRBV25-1	TGTGCCAGCATTCCCGCAGGGAGAACAGATACGCAGTATTTT	CASIPAGRTDTQYF
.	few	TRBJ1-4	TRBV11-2	TGTGCCAGCAGCAGTAACAGGGAATGGGTGGACGAAAAACTGTTTTTT	CASSSNREWVDEKLFF
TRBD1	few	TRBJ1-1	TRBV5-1	TGCGCCAGCAGCTTTCCTTTGGGGACAGTGAACACTGAAGCTTTCTTT	CASSFPLGTVNTEAFF
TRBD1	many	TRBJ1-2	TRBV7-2	TGTGCCAGCAGCTTAAGGGGGCGGGAAGGCTACACCTTC	CASSLRGREGYTF
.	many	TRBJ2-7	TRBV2	TGTGCCAGCAGTGATCAGGGGTCGACCTACGAGCAGTACTTC	CASSDQGSTYEQYF